The 23 T cell receptor beta chains presented below share a single source sample, sequenced in a study of cytomegalovirus exposure and HLA in healthy donors. The PCR was carried out with 60 Vbeta primers and 13 Jbeta primers. Clones were sequenced by immunoSEQ multiplex PCR, and TCRdb holds only the in-frame ones, with some missing. The sample has over 140,000 clones, 82% seen once. Sequencing used PBMCs. The receptors come from a man younger than 45 in good health and CMV-seropositive.

Only a few counts were recorded for this clone. J is TRBJ2-1 and V is TRBV5-4; D remains unclear. The germline V gene encodes CDR1 SGHNT and CDR2 YYREEE (reference sequence). The CDR3 runs to 12 residues. V gave up 3 bases and J gave up 9 bases, with 10 bases separating them. The CDR3: CASSYDMSEQFF. DNA of the CDR3: TGTGCCAGCAGCTATGACATGTCTGAGCAGTTCTTC.

The genes are TRBV12-5 and TRBJ2-6, with 12 nucleotides matching TRBD2. The CDR3 spans 17 residues. CDR1 LGHNT and CDR2 FRNRAP come from the germline V gene. J gave up 0 bases and V 6 bases, and 3 bases lay outside the gene matches. In DNA, the CDR3 is TGTGCTAGTGGCCCGGGACTAGCGGGCTCTGGGGCCAACGTCCTGACTTTC. This translates into CASGPGLAGSGANVLTF.

A remark on this clone: Other nucleotide sequences from this sample produce the same CDR3. The gene calls are TRBV6-5 and TRBJ1-4; tentative D call: TRBD1 (5 bases). The V end lost 0 bases, the J end lost 8 bases, and 13 bases lay between the germline ends. The germline V gene encodes CDR1 MNHEY and CDR2 SVGAGI. CDR3 size: 15 residues. Written as DNA, the CDR3 is TGTGCCAGCAGTTACTCCGGGCGGGGGAGAGAAAAACTGTTTTTT. Amino acid sequence: CASSYSGRGREKLFF.

In DNA, the CDR3 is TGTGCCAGCAGTCTCGCTAGCTATAGCACAGATACGCAGTATTTT. Encoded protein: CASSLASYSTDTQYF. The J gene is TRBJ2-3, the V gene TRBV27; D is perhaps TRBD2 (5 bases). Germline V gene data show CDR1 as MNHEY and CDR2 as SMNVEV (reference sequence). Between the trimmed V and J ends, which lost 5 bases and 0 bases, there was a span of 12 bases. This CDR3 contains 15 residues.

The chain combines TRBV7-6 with TRBJ2-6; 9 positions agree with TRBD1. With 4 bases clipped from V and 1 base from J, the junction kept 5 bases outside the gene matches. CDR1 and CDR2 from the germline V gene are SGHVS and FNYEAQ. The CDR3 has 17 amino acids. The DNA of the CDR3 is TGTGCCAGCAGCTCAGGGACAGGGACTTCTGGGGCCAACGTCCTGACTTTC. This codes for CASSSGTGTSGANVLTF.

Note on this clone: Its ends do not fully match the called genes, so a read error is possible. This chain joins TRBV7-9 and TRBJ1-1; 7 nucleotides line up with TRBD1. The CDR3 is made up of 15 amino acids. The germline V gene has CDR1 SEHNR and CDR2 FQNEAQ (reference sequence). For the CDR3, the DNA is TGTTCCAGCAGTGCTACTCAGGGGGAATACACTGAAGCTTTCTTT. This sequence encodes CSSSATQGEYTEAFF.

The chain links TRBV4-1 to TRBJ1-1, with D uncertain. Trimming took 0 bases from V and 3 from J, leaving 20 bases between them. The CDR3 has 18 residues. Germline loops: CDR1 MGHRA, CDR2 YSYEKL. For the CDR3, the DNA is TGCGCCAGCAGCCAAGATCACGCCCCCCCTTCCACTTACACTGAAGCTTTCTTT. Its translation is CASSQDHAPPSTYTEAFF.

V usage is TRBV5-1 and J usage is TRBJ1-1; 8 positions agree with TRBD1. The CDR3 totals 13 residues. The ends lost 7 bases at V and 4 bases at J; junction bases unmatched: 6. The germline V gene has CDR1 SGHRS and CDR2 YFSETQ. CDR3 sequence: CASGFQGATEAFF. The CDR3 nucleotides read TGCGCCAGCGGATTTCAGGGGGCCACTGAAGCTTTCTTT.

This chain connects TRBV28 to TRBJ2-1; 9 positions agree with TRBD2. V gave up 6 bases and J gave up 3 bases; unmatched junction bases: 6. The CDR3 extends over 15 amino acids. In germline, CDR1 is MDHEN, CDR2 SYDVKM. The CDR3 coding sequence is TGTGCCAGCAGCACCTCTAGCGGGATCTACAATGAGCAGTTCTTC. This encodes CASSTSSGIYNEQFF.

In regard to this clone: Within the sample, other DNA sequences also encode this same CDR3. CDR3 sequence (DNA): TGTGCCAGCAGTCCGGGGGGCACTGAAGCTTTCTTT. Translating gives CASSPGGTEAFF. This chain uses TRBV6-5 with TRBJ1-1, with D perhaps matching TRBD1 (5 bases). The CDR3 sequence is 12 residues long. CDR1 and CDR2 (germline): MNHEY, SVGAGI. V lost 5 bases, J lost 4 bases, and 8 bases lay in between.

This chain links TRBV6-1 with TRBJ1-1; D may be TRBD1 (5 bases). Trimming cost V 6 bases and J 7 bases, with 12 bases left between them. CDR3 size: 12 residues. Germline CDR1 is MNHNS and CDR2 is SASEGT. The CDR3 DNA reads TGTGCCAGCAGGGACACGGCCCGTGAAGCTTTCTTT. It specifies CASRDTAREAFF.

The chain links TRBV5-4 to TRBJ1-6; D unclear. Germline V gene data show CDR1 as SGHNT and CDR2 as YYREEE (reference sequence). The CDR3 contains 16 residues. V was clipped by 4 bases and J by 0 bases, with 11 bases between them. The CDR3 DNA reads as TGTGCCAGCAGCCCAAGTTCCGGCTCCTATAATTCACCCCTCCACTTT. It codes for CASSPSSGSYNSPLHF.

The chain combines TRBV6-5 with TRBJ1-5, with 8 bases identical to TRBD1. CDR3 size: 15 residues. CDR1 is MNHEY and CDR2 is SVGAGI in the germline V gene. The V and J ends lost 6 bases and 4 bases, in that order; junction bases with no gene match: 8. The CDR3 nucleotides read TGTGCCAGCAGGCCCGGACAGGGCGGGAATCAGCCCCAGCATTTT. Its translation is CASRPGQGGNQPQHF.

J is TRBJ1-2 and V is TRBV14; 12 nucleotides align to TRBD1. The CDR3 runs 17 residues. V shed 2 bases and J 8 bases; nucleotides not matched to a gene: 12. CDR1 is SGHDN, CDR2 FVKESK, per germline. CDR3 DNA sequence: TGTGCCAGCAGCCAACTGGGACAGGGGGCCACCCGAGGGGGCTACACCTTC. It yields the protein CASSQLGQGATRGGYTF.

This clone was picked up a small number of times. The chain joins TRBV7-6 to TRBJ1-1; D ambiguous. Germline CDR1 SGHVS, CDR2 FNYEAQ. This CDR3 is 15 amino acids long. Trimming stripped 1 base from V and 0 bases from J, with 9 bases between. The CDR3, as DNA: TGTGCCAGCAGCTTAGTTTGGCGGGTGAACACTGAAGCTTTCTTT. Translated, it gives CASSLVWRVNTEAFF.

This chain joins TRBV7-9 and TRBJ1-1; D not certain. Germline CDR1 reads SEHNR; CDR2 reads FQNEAQ (reference sequence). The V gene lost 0 bases and the J gene lost 5 bases, with 7 bases spanning the gap. The CDR3 covers 13 residues. CDR3 DNA sequence: TGTGCCAGCAGCTTAGCGACGGGGACTGAAGCTTTCTTT. It translates to CASSLATGTEAFF.

The V and J genes are TRBV14 and TRBJ2-1; D not certain. There are 16 residues in the CDR3. V lost 1 base to trimming and J lost 6 bases, with 16 bases between them. Germline assignment: CDR1 SGHDN and CDR2 FVKESK. The CDR3 here is CASSQVLSPPGNEQFF. DNA for the CDR3: TGTGCCAGCAGCCAAGTTCTCAGTCCGCCGGGCAATGAGCAGTTCTTC.

The J gene is TRBJ2-5, the V gene TRBV27; 9 bases line up with TRBD2. After removal of 3 bases from V and 4 bases from J, the junction contained 9 bases not matched to a gene. The CDR3 has 16 residues. CDR1 MNHEY and CDR2 SMNVEV come from the germline V gene (reference sequence). The CDR3 loop reads CASSFMGGGGAETQYF. The DNA for the CDR3 is TGTGCCAGCAGTTTCATGGGCGGGGGGGGCGCAGAGACCCAGTACTTC.

The chain links TRBV2 to TRBJ2-7; the D is unclear. Trimming cost V 3 bases and J 2 bases, with 8 bases left between them. The V gene's germline CDR1 is SNHLY and CDR2 FYNNEI. The CDR3 has 13 residues. The CDR3 region is CASSEAQTYEQYF. CDR3 in DNA: TGTGCCAGCAGTGAGGCCCAGACCTACGAGCAGTACTTC.

This clone was seen a handful of times. This chain links TRBV10-3 with TRBJ1-1; 8 bases align to TRBD1. Trimming removed 6 bases from V and 3 bases from J; junction bases left unmatched: 3. Germline CDR1 reads ENHRY; CDR2 reads SYGVKD. The CDR3 loop spans 13 amino acids. The CDR3: CAIRLQGDTEAFF. CDR3 nucleotide sequence: TGTGCCATCAGACTACAGGGGGACACTGAAGCTTTCTTT.

V and J are TRBV5-4 and TRBJ2-1, with a possible D match to TRBD2 (5 bases). V dropped 1 base and J dropped 7 bases, with 15 bases sitting between them. The germline V gene encodes CDR1 SGHNT and CDR2 YYREEE (reference sequence). The CDR3 is made up of 15 amino acids. The CDR3 nucleotides read TGTGCCAGCAGCTTGACGACGGGAATGGTAAATGAGCAGTTCTTC. Amino acid sequence: CASSLTTGMVNEQFF.

Note on this clone: The junction shows a germline mismatch at one end, possibly a read error. This sequence joins TRBV7-7 and TRBJ2-2, with D uncertain. CDR3 length: 19 amino acids. Germline V CDR1 and CDR2: SSHAT, FNYEAQ (reference sequence). CDR3 nucleotide sequence: TGTGCTAGCAGCTTAATCGAGCGCGGCGACCTCTTGGGCACCGGGGAGCTGTTTTTT. This gives the protein CASSLIERGDLLGTGELFF.

The DNA of the CDR3 is TGTGCCAGCAGTTTTGGGTGGACAGGCCAAGAGACCCAGTACTTC. As protein: CASSFGWTGQETQYF. This chain uses TRBV28 with TRBJ2-5; the match to TRBD1 covers 7 bases. This CDR3 is built from 15 residues. Germline V gene sequence: CDR1 MDHEN, CDR2 SYDVKM. J lost 1 base, V lost 3 bases, and 5 bases had no gene match.